These T cell receptor beta chains were read from a single sample in a study of blood T cells in healthy people across ages. MiXCR was run by TCRdb on the 5' RACE reads, yielding one entry per CDR3 protein. The top ten clones hold roughly 3.7% of a sample with approximately 1.5 million distinct CDR3 sequences, approximately 42% of them seen once. The sequencing input was blood. These receptors were obtained from a woman aged 18-29 years in good health. Both conserved end residues are part of each CDR3. Fields, in order: V gene, clone size, CDR3 protein. Expanded clones get a size class; other rows say once, few or many, or leave the size out.

V gene: TRBV4-1; clone size: .; CDR3 protein: CASSQQMAGGSSYEQYF
V gene: TRBV4-3; clone size: .; CDR3 protein: CASSQWEAPPNEQFF
V gene: TRBV29-1; clone size: .; CDR3 protein: CSVGAETEKLFF
V gene: TRBV25-1; clone size: .; CDR3 protein: CASSEPGQEEKLFF
V gene: TRBV27; clone size: many; CDR3 protein: CASSLFGVNEQFF
V gene: TRBV4-3; clone size: few; CDR3 protein: CASSRGTTVATNEKLFF
V gene: TRBV20-1; clone size: .; CDR3 protein: CSARAPSYREDQPQHF
V gene: TRBV20-1; clone size: once; CDR3 protein: CSGISGGDNEQFF
V gene: TRBV6-1; clone size: few; CDR3 protein: CASRDSVLAGSTDTQYF
V gene: TRBV29-1; clone size: .; CDR3 protein: CSVASSGTTGTQYF
V gene: TRBV7-6; clone size: few; CDR3 protein: CASSLLTSGGPETQYF
V gene: TRBV20-1; clone size: few; CDR3 protein: CSARDHGASNEKLFF
V gene: TRBV14; clone size: few; CDR3 protein: CASSHRTGQGIVYEQYF
V gene: TRBV13; clone size: few; CDR3 protein: CASSPRTNGVMNENYGYTF
V gene: TRBV7-2; clone size: few; CDR3 protein: CASRTSGGSDEQFF
V gene: TRBV20-1; clone size: .; CDR3 protein: CSARPSGRFSDEQFF
V gene: TRBV20-1; clone size: few; CDR3 protein: CSATGGQGNSNQPQHF
V gene: TRBV4-3; clone size: .; CDR3 protein: CASSQDDNWVQETQYF
V gene: TRBV9; clone size: .; CDR3 protein: CASSDGTSGGAYNEQYF
V gene: TRBV20-1; clone size: many; CDR3 protein: CSARVGLAGGPNEQFF
V gene: TRBV30; clone size: once; CDR3 protein: CAWSGQSNQPQHF
V gene: TRBV7-9; clone size: .; CDR3 protein: CASSPRKIYGYTF
V gene: TRBV13; clone size: .; CDR3 protein: CASSSLPASRTDYGYTF
V gene: TRBV27; clone size: many; CDR3 protein: CASSPTGMGYGYTF
V gene: TRBV2; clone size: .; CDR3 protein: CASSVDYPAGGDNEQFF
V gene: TRBV2; clone size: .; CDR3 protein: CASSGGTSGNWDTQYF
V gene: TRBV12-3/TRBV12-4; clone size: .; CDR3 protein: CASSFGGAISNQPQHF
V gene: TRBV7-2; clone size: few; CDR3 protein: CASSPPKGGTDTQYF
V gene: TRBV15; clone size: .; CDR3 protein: CATSRPLLAGMNTGELFF
V gene: TRBV10-3; clone size: few; CDR3 protein: CAISGQGESSYNEQFF
V gene: TRBV6-1; clone size: .; CDR3 protein: CASNLAGVAEQFF
V gene: TRBV3-1; clone size: few; CDR3 protein: CASSTLAVSSYNEQFF
V gene: TRBV20-1; clone size: few; CDR3 protein: CSAAVPGIREKLFF
V gene: TRBV20-1; clone size: .; CDR3 protein: CSASGAGTGDINTEAFF
V gene: TRBV7-2; clone size: few; CDR3 protein: CASSLVTRSPNEQFF
V gene: TRBV29-1; clone size: many; CDR3 protein: CSLRGLAGGGTDTQYF
V gene: TRBV6-5; clone size: few; CDR3 protein: CASSPGVNGPQHF
V gene: TRBV15; clone size: .; CDR3 protein: CATSRGEDTQYF
V gene: TRBV24-1; clone size: few; CDR3 protein: CATSNNARDQFF
V gene: TRBV4-3; clone size: .; CDR3 protein: CASSQDLGGRPYNEQFF
V gene: TRBV4-3; clone size: .; CDR3 protein: CASSPSGGFVETQYF
V gene: TRBV3-1; clone size: .; CDR3 protein: CASSQGAPGYTF
V gene: TRBV6-6; clone size: many; CDR3 protein: CASSATGLSYNEQFF
V gene: TRBV10-3; clone size: .; CDR3 protein: CAISEQIFMNTEAFF
V gene: TRBV28; clone size: .; CDR3 protein: CASSYRSGGYEQYF